The 5 T cell receptor beta chains below come from one sample, sequenced in a study of T cells in tuberculosis. Profiling relied on immunoSEQ multiplex PCR, and the TCRdb table lists in-frame clones only, not all of them. Among around 50,000 clones listed, 88% were seen once. After thawing and overnight rest, PBMC were stained with GMM-loaded CD1B tetramer, viability dye and anti-CD3 for sorting. The CD1B tetramers carried C32 glucose monomycolate purified from Rhodococcus equi. Sequenced input: CD1b-GMM tetramer-negative cells sorted from PBMCs. The receptors derive from an adult woman with latent tuberculosis.

The rearrangement uses TRBV28 and TRBJ2-5; D remains unclear. V gave up 5 bases and J gave up 1 base, with 14 bases separating them. This CDR3 comprises 15 residues. Germline loops: CDR1 MDHEN, CDR2 SYDVKM. The CDR3 DNA sequence: TGTGCCAGCAGTCCCTCCAGGCACCCCCAAGAGACCCAGTACTTC. Its protein product is CASSPSRHPQETQYF.

The V gene is TRBV6-6, the J gene TRBJ2-7; 10 nucleotides align to TRBD1. V lost 2 bases to trimming and J lost 6 bases; unmatched junction nucleotides: 4. This CDR3 spans 14 amino acids. Germline CDR1 and CDR2: MNHNY and SVGAGI (reference sequence). The CDR3 nucleotides are TGTGCCAGCAGTTACGTGACAGGGGGCTCCGAGCAGTACTTC. Amino acid sequence: CASSYVTGGSEQYF.

V gene TRBV6-5 combines with J gene TRBJ2-1; 11 bases agree with TRBD2. This CDR3 is 15 amino acids long. V shed 4 bases, J shed 4 bases, and the junction held 3 bases outside the gene matches. Germline-derived CDR1 and CDR2 are MNHEY and SVGAGI. The CDR3 loop is CASSSLAGGYNEQFF. CDR3 DNA sequence: TGTGCCAGCAGTTCTCTAGCGGGAGGATACAATGAGCAGTTCTTC.

The CDR3 loop is CASSFGTGGYEQYF. CDR3 nucleotides: TGTGCCAGCAGCTTTGGGACAGGGGGCTACGAGCAGTACTTC. The genes are TRBV7-9 and TRBJ2-7; TRBD1 matches 11 bases. The trim removed 3 bases at V and 3 bases at J, leaving 1 base unmatched. Germline V CDR1 and CDR2: SEHNR, FQNEAQ (reference sequence). The CDR3 has 14 residues.

The chain is built from TRBV27 and TRBJ1-3; 7 nucleotides match TRBD1. With V trimmed by 6 bases and J by 3 bases, 8 bases remained unmatched. Germline CDR1 reads MNHEY; CDR2 reads SMNVEV (reference sequence). The CDR3 runs to 15 residues. The CDR3 is CASRETGVGGNTIYF. The CDR3 DNA follows: TGTGCCAGCAGAGAAACAGGGGTGGGTGGAAACACCATATATTTT.